This T cell receptor (beta chain) was identified in a study of T cell repertoires in cytomegalovirus infection. Study as a whole: Indications of both CMV infection and matching HLA type were provided by public TCR beta signatures. Study-wide points: HLA-C-restricted TCR beta clonotypes specific for CMV led the ex vivo response. The study identified carriers of CMV plus the relevant HLA from cumulative public TCR beta family frequency.

This clonotype was counted a few times. Its antigen remains unidentified. A single record per CDR3 protein comes from TCRdb applying MiXCR to the reads. The table records over 250,000 distinct CDR3 sequences, roughly 24% of them present only once. The CDR3 covers 14 residues. Unmatched junction bases numbered 6, after V lost 4 bases and J lost 4 bases. From germline, CDR1 is ENHRY and CDR2 SYGVKD. The sample consisted of PBMCs. V gene TRBV10-3 combines with J gene TRBJ2-7; 8 bases map to TRBD1. This receptor was obtained from a human donor in good health (CMV status not recorded). Some clones in this sample may be carry-over from other donors' samples. In nucleotides, the CDR3 is TGTGCCATCAGTGCGGGACAGGTAGTGTACGAGCAGTACTTC. It codes for CAISAGQVVYEQYF.